This T cell receptor beta chain was sequenced during a study of blood T cell repertoires in COVID-19. Study-level information: Collection of acute and convalescent COVID-19 samples took place in the United States, Italy and Spain. T cells, B-cell-depleted T cells, or PBMCs provided the cDNA or gDNA that served as material.

Original processing methods: By means of reference gene primer amplification, nucleated cell counts were estimated. Clones were read by immunoSEQ multiplex PCR, and TCRdb kept only the in-frame ones, dropping some. The V and J calls and clone size come from that table; D and trimming were worked out from the DNA. The sample comprises 45,000 to 65,000 clones, approximately 84% of which are singletons, and roughly 4.6% rests with the top ten. The receptor was isolated from a man at least 80 years old in a cohort sampled during active COVID-19. Sequencing input: peripheral blood.

DNA of the CDR3: TGTGCCAGCAGCTTAGGGACAGGGGGAACTTACGAGCAGTACTTC. It is translated as CASSLGTGGTYEQYF. The chain uses TRBV11-2 and TRBJ2-7; 10 bases line up with TRBD1. CDR3 length equals 15 residues. V lost 1 base and J lost 4; bases outside the gene matches: 4. CDR1 is SGHAT and CDR2 is FQNNGV in the germline V gene.